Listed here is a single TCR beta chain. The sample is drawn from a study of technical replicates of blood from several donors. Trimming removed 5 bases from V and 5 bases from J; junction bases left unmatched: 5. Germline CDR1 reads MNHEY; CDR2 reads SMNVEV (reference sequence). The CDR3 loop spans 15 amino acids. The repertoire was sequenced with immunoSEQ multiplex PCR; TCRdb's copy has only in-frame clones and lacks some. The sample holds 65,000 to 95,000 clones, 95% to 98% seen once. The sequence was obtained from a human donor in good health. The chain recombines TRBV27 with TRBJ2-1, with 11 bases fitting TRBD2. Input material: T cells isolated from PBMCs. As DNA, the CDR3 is TGTGCCAGCAGTCCGGTTAGCGGGAGGGACAATGAGCAGTTCTTC. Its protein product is CASSPVSGRDNEQFF.